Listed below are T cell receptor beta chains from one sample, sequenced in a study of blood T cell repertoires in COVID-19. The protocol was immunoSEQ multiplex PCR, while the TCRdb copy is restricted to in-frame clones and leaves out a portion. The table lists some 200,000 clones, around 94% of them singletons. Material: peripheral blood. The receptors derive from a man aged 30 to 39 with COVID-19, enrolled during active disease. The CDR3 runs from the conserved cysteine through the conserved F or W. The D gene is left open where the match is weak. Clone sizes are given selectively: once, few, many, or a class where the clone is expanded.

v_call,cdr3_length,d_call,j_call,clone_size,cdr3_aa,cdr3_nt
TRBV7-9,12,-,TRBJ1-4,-,CASSITGEKLFF,TGTGCCAGCAGCATAACGGGAGAAAAACTGTTTTTT
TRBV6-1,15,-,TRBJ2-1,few,CASSEAGGSYNEQFF,TGTGCCAGCAGTGAAGCGGGGGGCTCCTACAATGAGCAGTTCTTC
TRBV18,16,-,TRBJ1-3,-,CASSLERPLFGNTIYF,TGTGCCAGCTCCCTAGAGAGACCCCTCTTTGGAAACACCATATATTTT
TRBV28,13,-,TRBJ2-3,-,CASSFRGADTQYF,TGTGCCAGCAGTTTCCGTGGAGCAGATACGCAGTATTTT
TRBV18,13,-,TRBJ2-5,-,CASSPLHQETQYF,TGTGCCAGCTCACCCCTCCACCAAGAGACCCAGTACTTC
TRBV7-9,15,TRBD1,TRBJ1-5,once,CASSLDRYSNQPQHF,TGTGCCAGCAGCTTGGACAGGTATAGCAATCAGCCCCAGCATTTT
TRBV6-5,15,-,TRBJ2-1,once,CASSAGDRSYNEQFF,TGTGCCAGCAGCGCGGGGGACAGGTCCTACAATGAGCAGTTCTTC
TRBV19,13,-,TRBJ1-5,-,CATTLGGYQPQHF,TGTGCCACCACCTTGGGAGGTTATCAGCCCCAGCATTTT
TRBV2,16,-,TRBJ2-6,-,CASSVSGSLGANVLTF,TGTGCCAGCAGTGTCTCAGGTTCCCTAGGGGCCAACGTCCTGACTTTC
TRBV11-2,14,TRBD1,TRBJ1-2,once,CASSLYQGGYGYTF,TGTGCCAGCAGCTTATACCAGGGGGGCTATGGCTACACCTTC
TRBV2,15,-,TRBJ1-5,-,CASSSRTGVGRPQHF,TGTGCCAGCAGTTCGCGGACGGGCGTGGGGCGGCCCCAGCATTTT
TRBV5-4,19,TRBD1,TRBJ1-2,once,CASSLADRKQGATFYGYTF,TGTGCCAGCAGCTTGGCCGATCGGAAGCAGGGGGCGACTTTCTATGGCTACACCTTC
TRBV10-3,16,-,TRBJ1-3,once,CAISARQASSGNTIYF,TGTGCCATCAGTGCAAGACAGGCTTCCTCTGGAAACACCATATATTTT
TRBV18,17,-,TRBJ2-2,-,CASSPWGRGGGTGELFF,TGTGCCAGCTCACCATGGGGCAGGGGCGGCGGCACCGGGGAGCTGTTTTTT
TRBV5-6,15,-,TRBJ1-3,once,CASSSQGASGNTIYF,TGTGCCAGCAGCTCACAGGGTGCTTCTGGAAACACCATATATTTT
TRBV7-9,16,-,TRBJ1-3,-,CASSLWGEDSGNTIYF,TGTGCCAGCAGCTTATGGGGGGAAGACTCTGGAAACACCATATATTTT
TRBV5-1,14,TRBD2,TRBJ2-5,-,CASSPGRGAETQYF,TGCGCCAGCAGCCCGGGGAGGGGAGCAGAGACCCAGTACTTC
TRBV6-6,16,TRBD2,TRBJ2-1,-,CASSYPLGGGATEQFF,TGTGCCAGCAGTTACCCTTTGGGCGGGGGGGCCACTGAGCAGTTCTTC
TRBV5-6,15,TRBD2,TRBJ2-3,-,CASSSGGGSTDTQYF,TGTGCCAGCAGCTCGGGAGGGGGAAGCACAGATACGCAGTATTTT
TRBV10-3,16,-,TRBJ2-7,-,CAISESVDTLSYEQYF,TGTGCCATCAGTGAGTCGGTGGACACTCTCTCCTACGAGCAGTACTTC
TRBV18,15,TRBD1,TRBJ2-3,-,CASSYDRGPSDTQYF,TGTGCCAGCTCATATGACAGGGGGCCATCAGATACGCAGTATTTT
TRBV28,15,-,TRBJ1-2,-,CASSLMGGALDGYTF,TGTGCCAGCAGTTTAATGGGGGGGGCATTGGATGGCTACACCTTC
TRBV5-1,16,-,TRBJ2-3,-,CASSLARDITTDTQYF,TGCGCCAGCAGCTTGGCCAGAGACATCACCACAGATACGCAGTATTTT
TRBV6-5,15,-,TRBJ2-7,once,CASAPLTTPSYEQYF,TGTGCCAGCGCACCCTTAACGACACCCTCCTACGAGCAGTACTTC
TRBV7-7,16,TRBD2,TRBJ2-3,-,CASSSGLAGAVDTQYF,TGTGCCAGCAGCTCCGGACTAGCGGGTGCAGTGGATACGCAGTATTTT
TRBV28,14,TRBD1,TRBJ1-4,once,CASSRTGVKEKLFF,TGTGCCAGCAGCCGGACAGGGGTGAAAGAAAAACTGTTTTTT
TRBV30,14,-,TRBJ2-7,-,CAWTAAYPSYEQYF,TGTGCCTGGACTGCAGCGTACCCCTCCTACGAGCAGTACTTC